This TCR beta chain was observed in a study of T cell responses to AZD1222 COVID-19 vaccine. The V and J ends lost 3 bases and 0 bases respectively, with 8 bases between them. Germline loops: CDR1 DFQATT, CDR2 SNEGSKA (reference sequence). The CDR3 has 13 amino acids. Note on this clone: Its target is not known.

Produced via immunoSEQ multiplex PCR; TCRdb's table is partial and in-frame only. The sample comprises tens of thousands of clones, less than 95% of which are singletons, and 5% to 5.5% rests with the top ten. Overall study results and limits: Two AZD1222 doses significantly raised spike-specific TCR breadth and depth over controls. Regions 160-218 and 743-854 dominated among vaccine-associated CD4 TCRs spanning spike.

This TCR was recovered from an adult who received the AZD1222 COVID-19 vaccine. The rearrangement joins TRBV20-1 to TRBJ1-1; D unclear. Sample: peripheral blood, taken 28 days after the second AZD1222 dose. The CDR3 nucleotides are TGCAGTGCTAGTTACCAGGTGAACACTGAAGCTTTCTTT. Translation gives CSASYQVNTEAFF.